One sample yielded the 4 T cell receptor beta chains listed below, sequenced in a study of shared clonotypes between healthy human individuals. Clones were sequenced by immunoSEQ multiplex PCR, and TCRdb holds only the in-frame ones, with some missing. This table has about 2.4 million clones, 90% to 95% appearing once. Material: naive CD4+ T cells from PBMCs. As to subset: CD45RA+ positively selected. These receptors were obtained from a man between 18 and 35 years old in good health. Some clones in this sample may be carry-over from other donors' samples.

The genes are TRBV20-1 and TRBJ1-1; the D is unclear. Germline CDR1 is DFQATT and CDR2 is SNEGSKA (reference sequence). The V and J ends lost 1 base and 7 bases respectively, with 7 bases between them. This CDR3 is built from 11 residues. CDR3 protein: CSARGEGEAFF. The DNA for the CDR3 is TGCAGTGCTAGAGGAGAAGGTGAAGCTTTCTTT.

Of note for this clone: Compared with germline, one end of the junction differs, possibly owing to a read error. CDR3 nucleotide sequence: TGCAGCGTCCTTCAGGGCGCCGCTCTCGCCTTC. It codes for CSVLQGAALAF. The genes are TRBV29-1 and TRBJ1-2; a weak D match, TRBD1 (5 bases). Germline loops: CDR1 SQVTM, CDR2 ANQGSEA. This CDR3 has 11 amino acids.

This chain links TRBV29-1 with TRBJ2-1; 8 nucleotides align to TRBD1. CDR1 is SQVTM, CDR2 ANQGSEA, per germline. CDR3 length: 14 residues. V dropped 7 bases and J dropped 5; count of bases not matched to a gene: 10. The CDR3 region has the DNA TGCAGCGCAACCAGGGACAGGTACAACAATGAGCAGTTCTTC. Its protein product is CSATRDRYNNEQFF.

The chain carries TRBV11-2 and TRBJ2-2, with TRBD2 matching 7 bases. Germline CDR1 and CDR2: SGHAT and FQNNGV. There are 15 residues in the CDR3. J was trimmed by 4 bases and V by 5 bases; bases with no gene match: 7. CDR3 bases: TGTGCCAGCAGCCGGTTTGGGACTACCACCGGGGAGCTGTTTTTT. This gives the protein CASSRFGTTTGELFF.